A single sample gave rise to the 11 T cell receptor beta chains below, sequenced in a study of radiotherapy plus CTLA-4 blockade in lung cancer. Produced via immunoSEQ multiplex PCR; TCRdb's table is partial and in-frame only. In the table there are 80,000 to 100,000 clones, 65% to 75% of which are singletons. This specimen consisted of peripheral blood, obtained from a patient treated with radiotherapy plus ipilimumab. The receptor source for this set is a human donor with non-small cell lung cancer who had a partial response to radiotherapy plus ipilimumab. Some clones in this sample may be carry-over from other donors' samples.

The CDR3 region has the DNA TGTGCCAGCGCCTCCGGGACTAGCGGGGCAGATACGCAGTATTTT. It translates to CASASGTSGADTQYF. The chain has TRBV5-6 and TRBJ2-3; 13 positions agree with TRBD2. V trimming: 7 bases; J trimming: 4 bases; junction bases outside the gene matches: 6. The germline V gene encodes CDR1 SGHDT and CDR2 YYEEEE. This CDR3 has 15 residues.

This clone came up a few times. This sequence joins TRBV27 and TRBJ2-5; D unresolved. TRBJ2-7 explains the end of the DNA better; the J call may be wrong. This CDR3 contains 14 residues. CDR1 is MNHEY, CDR2 SMNVEV, per germline (reference sequence). This chain's CDR3 is CASSLRPGSYEQYF. CDR3 sequence (DNA): TGTGCCAGCAGTTTACGGCCAGGCTCCTACGAGCAGTACTTC.

The chain has TRBV7-2 and TRBJ2-3, with D perhaps TRBD1 (5 bases). The V gene lost 1 base and the J gene lost 5 bases, with 7 bases spanning the gap. This CDR3 is 13 amino acids long. Per the germline V gene, CDR1 is SGHTA and CDR2 is FQGNSA. As DNA, the CDR3 is TGTGCCAGCAGCTTAGTCAGGGTAGATACGCAGTATTTT. This encodes CASSLVRVDTQYF.

This clone occurred a few times. This rearrangement joins TRBV28 to TRBJ2-7; 9 positions match TRBD1. Germline assignment: CDR1 MDHEN and CDR2 SYDVKM. Trimming at V came to 1 base and at J to 3 bases, leaving 7 bases not matched to a gene. The CDR3 sequence is 16 residues long. The CDR3 DNA follows: TGTGCCAGCAGTTTATCCGACAGGGGGAAACTCTACGAGCAGTACTTC. It is translated as CASSLSDRGKLYEQYF.

This chain links TRBV4-3 with TRBJ2-1, with a possible D match to TRBD2 (6 bases). This CDR3 is 12 amino acids long. From germline, CDR1 is LGHNA and CDR2 YSLEER. Trimming removed 4 bases from V and 10 bases from J, with 11 bases in between. CDR3 bases: TGCGCCAGCAGCCTCCCCAGCGGGGAGCAGTTCTTC. The encoded protein is CASSLPSGEQFF.

Turning to this clone: Within the sample, other DNA sequences also encode this same CDR3. The chain uses TRBV18 and TRBJ1-1; 12 bases are a match to TRBD1. Looked up from germline, CDR1 is KGHSH and CDR2 is LQKENI. This CDR3 spans 14 amino acids. V lost 8 bases, J lost 6 bases, and 7 bases stayed unmatched. CDR3 DNA: TGTGCCAGCACTCCGGGACAGGGGGCCGCTGAAGCTTTCTTT. Encoded protein: CASTPGQGAAEAFF.

The gene calls are TRBV11-2 and TRBJ2-2, with TRBD1 identical over 9 bases. V trimming: 5 bases; J trimming: 4 bases; junction bases outside the gene matches: 11. The CDR3 covers 17 residues. The germline CDR1 and CDR2 sequences are SGHAT and FQNNGV. As DNA, the CDR3 is TGTGCCAGCAGCCCCACCCCGGGACAGGGATTCACCGGGGAGCTGTTTTTT. Translation gives CASSPTPGQGFTGELFF.

This clone was detected once. The chain combines TRBV27 with TRBJ2-7, with 8 bases lining up with TRBD2. Germline V gene sequence: CDR1 MNHEY, CDR2 SMNVEV (reference sequence). The V segment lost 6 bases and the J segment 2 bases; nucleotides outside the gene matches: 15. The CDR3 is 17 amino acids. CDR3: CASSGGGLARSTYEQYF. In DNA, the CDR3 is TGTGCCAGCAGCGGGGGGGGGCTAGCGAGGTCAACCTACGAGCAGTACTTC.

The gene calls are TRBV5-1 and TRBJ1-2, with D perhaps matching TRBD1 (5 bases). This CDR3 region has 14 residues. The germline CDR1 and CDR2 sequences are SGHRS and YFSETQ. V was clipped by 0 bases and J by 3 bases, with 9 bases between them. The CDR3 sequence is CASSLGGTDYGYTF. The CDR3 bases are TGCGCCAGCAGCTTGGGGGGGACTGACTATGGCTACACCTTC.

The chain carries TRBV15 and TRBJ2-3; 10 positions agree with TRBD2. The CDR3 is 16 residues long. Germline-derived CDR1 and CDR2 are LNHNV and YYDKDF (reference sequence). The V gene end was trimmed by 2 bases and the J gene end by 5 bases; junction bases not matched to a gene: 7. The CDR3 protein is CATSRRTSGREDTQYF. CDR3 DNA sequence: TGTGCCACCAGCAGAAGGACTAGCGGACGAGAAGATACGCAGTATTTT. The full variable domain, with the rest looked up from reference TRBV15 and TRBJ2-3, is DAMVIQNPRYQVTQFGKPVTLSCSQTLNHNVMYWYQQKSSQAPKLLFHYYDKDFNNEADTPDNFQSRRPNTSFCFLDIRSPGLGDTAMYLCATSRRTSGREDTQYFGPGTRLTVL.

This clone was observed a single time. The chain employs TRBV7-9 and TRBJ2-1; D uncertain. The CDR3 has 12 amino acids. The germline CDR1 and CDR2 sequences are SEHNR and FQNEAQ (reference sequence). The V end lost 5 bases, the J end lost 7 bases, and 9 bases lay between the germline ends. The DNA of the CDR3 is TGTGCCAGCAGCCCCCCTCAGAATGAGCAGTTCTTC. This sequence encodes CASSPPQNEQFF.